This is a list of T cell receptor beta chains from one sample in a study of T cells after yellow fever vaccination. MiXCR, applied by TCRdb to the 5' RACE reads, yields one record per CDR3 protein. The sample holds about 260,000 distinct CDR3 sequences, roughly 3.7% seen once. This sample comprised PBMCs, obtained 15 days after the yellow fever booster vaccination. These receptors were collected from a young man who received the YFV17D yellow fever vaccine. Each CDR3 is given with its conserved first and last residue. D genes are given only for firm matches. Expanded clones get a size class; other rows say once, few or many, or leave the size out.

V gene	D gene	J gene	clone size	CDR3 length	CDR3 DNA	CDR3 protein
TRBV7-2	TRBD1	TRBJ1-4	many	17	TGTGCCAGCAGCTTAACGGGGTTACAGGGGGCGCGGGAAAAACTGTTTTTT	CASSLTGLQGAREKLFF
TRBV4-2	TRBD2	TRBJ2-5	many	16	TGTGCCAGCAGCGTGGGGACTAGCGGGGGGCAAGAGACCCAGTACTTC	CASSVGTSGGQETQYF
TRBV4-2	TRBD2	TRBJ2-7	many	17	TGTGCCAGCAGCCAAGATGTCGCTAGCGGGACTACCTACGAGCAGTACTTC	CASSQDVASGTTYEQYF
TRBV20-1	NA	TRBJ2-3	many	12	TGCAGTGCTGGTCGTTTAGCGGATACGCAGTATTTT	CSAGRLADTQYF
TRBV20-1	NA	TRBJ2-4	many	14	TGCAGTGCTAGCCGCGGGGGCGGGTTGAACATTCAGTACTTC	CSASRGGGLNIQYF
TRBV9	TRBD2	TRBJ2-3	many	18	TGTGCCAGCAGCGGGACTAGCGGGGGTCCTCCAAGCACAGATACGCAGTATTTT	CASSGTSGGPPSTDTQYF
TRBV7-2	NA	TRBJ2-3	many	14	TGTGCCAGCAGCTTAGGGGGGGACGTGGATACGCAGTATTTT	CASSLGGDVDTQYF
TRBV20-1	TRBD1	TRBJ2-1	many	14	TGCAGTGCTAGGAAGGGGGCTCCCAACAATGAGCAGTTCTTC	CSARKGAPNNEQFF
TRBV3-1	NA	TRBJ2-7	many	13	TGTGCCAGCAGCCAAGGACTAGGTCACGAGCAGTACTTC	CASSQGLGHEQYF
TRBV20-1	TRBD2	TRBJ2-1	many	15	TGCAGTGCTAGGGAAGCGGGGCCTTCCTACAATGAGCAGTTCTTC	CSAREAGPSYNEQFF
TRBV4-1	NA	TRBJ1-3	many	15	TGCGCCAGCAGCCAAACGGAGCAGACTGGAAACACCATATATTTT	CASSQTEQTGNTIYF
TRBV9	NA	TRBJ2-5	many	13	TGTGCCAGCAGCGAGTACCCCCAAGAGACCCAGTACTTC	CASSEYPQETQYF
TRBV6-6	TRBD1	TRBJ1-1	many	13	TGTGCCAGCACTCGGACAGGCGGAACTGAAGCTTTCTTT	CASTRTGGTEAFF
TRBV7-2	NA	TRBJ2-3	many	12	TGTGCCAGCAGCTGGGGAGTGGATACGCAGTATTTT	CASSWGVDTQYF
TRBV6-6	NA	TRBJ2-2	many	19	TGTGCCAGCAGTTACTGGTTTAATTGGGTTGGTAGAGTTACCGGGGAGCTGTTTTTT	CASSYWFNWVGRVTGELFF
TRBV4-3	TRBD2	TRBJ2-2	many	14	TGCGCCAGCAGCCAAGACGCGGGGGACGGGGAGCTGTTTTTT	CASSQDAGDGELFF
TRBV7-8	NA	TRBJ2-1	many	13	TGTGCCAGCAGCAAAGACACTTACAATGAGCAGTTCTTC	CASSKDTYNEQFF
TRBV7-9	TRBD1	TRBJ1-1	many	14	TGTGCCAGCAGCGGACCCGCAGGGGGTATGGAAGCTTTCTTT	CASSGPAGGMEAFF
TRBV9	NA	TRBJ2-1	many	17	TGTGCCAGCAGCGTTAGCTGGGGGGGCCGCTCCTACAATGAGCAGTTCTTC	CASSVSWGGRSYNEQFF
TRBV7-6	NA	TRBJ2-2	many	18	TGTGCCAGCAGCTACACCTACAAAGACAGGCTTCCCACCGGGGAGCTGTTTTTT	CASSYTYKDRLPTGELFF
TRBV5-1	TRBD1	TRBJ2-1	many	15	TGCGCCAGCAGCCTACCCACAGGGGTCTACAATGAGCAGTTCTTC	CASSLPTGVYNEQFF
TRBV30	NA	TRBJ1-3	few	12	TGTGCCTGCCAGGACTCTGGAAACACCATATATTTT	CACQDSGNTIYF
TRBV6-2/TRBV6-3	TRBD2	TRBJ2-5	many	16	TGTGCCAGCAGTCCCAGACTAGCGGAGTGGGGAAAGACCCAGTACTTC	CASSPRLAEWGKTQYF
TRBV20-1	NA	TRBJ2-3	many	16	TGCAGTGCTAGAGAGCGAGGGACTCGAACGTCGGATACGCAGTATTTT	CSARERGTRTSDTQYF
TRBV7-8	TRBD2	TRBJ2-5	many	15	TGTGCCAGCAGCCCAAGGACTAGCGGGCGGGAGACCCAGTACTTC	CASSPRTSGRETQYF
TRBV20-1	NA	TRBJ1-6	many	13	TGCAGTGCCCCCAGAGGGTATAATTCACCCCTCCACTTT	CSAPRGYNSPLHF
TRBV7-9	NA	TRBJ1-1	many	13	TGTGCCAGCAGCTTCGGCCAGTACACTGAAGCTTTCTTT	CASSFGQYTEAFF
TRBV20-1	NA	TRBJ1-5	many	16	TGCAGTGCTAGAATGGGGTCTGGGGTGGGCAATCAGCCCCAGCATTTT	CSARMGSGVGNQPQHF
TRBV19	TRBD1	TRBJ1-1	NA	14	TGTGCCAGTAGTCTACTCTCGGGACAGGGTGAAGCTTTCTTT	CASSLLSGQGEAFF
TRBV5-1	NA	TRBJ1-1	many	14	TGCGCCAGCAGCTTCCGCTGGGGTAACACTGAAGCTTTCTTT	CASSFRWGNTEAFF
TRBV12-3/TRBV12-4	NA	TRBJ1-3	many	12	TGTGCCAGCGTGACAGATGGAAACACCATATATTTT	CASVTDGNTIYF
TRBV27	NA	TRBJ1-5	NA	15	TGTGCCAGCAGTTTAGTAATGGGGATGGGTCAGCCCCAGCATTTT	CASSLVMGMGQPQHF
TRBV5-6	NA	TRBJ2-1	many	14	TGTGCCAGCAGCTTGTGGGGGGGGCCGGTTGAGCAGTTCTTC	CASSLWGGPVEQFF
TRBV7-2	NA	TRBJ2-1	many	15	TGTGCCAGCAGCCCCTGGATTTCGACCCGTTCGGTGCAGTTCTTC	CASSPWISTRSVQFF
TRBV13	NA	TRBJ2-3	many	13	TGTGCCAGCAGCTTAGGCCTCGGAGATACGCAGTATTTT	CASSLGLGDTQYF
TRBV20-1	NA	TRBJ2-3	many	11	TGCAGTGCTGGACAGGGAGGGCCGCAGTATTTT	CSAGQGGPQYF
TRBV20-1	NA	TRBJ2-1	many	13	TGCAGTGCTAGGAAGGGGGTACCCAATGAGCAGTTCTTC	CSARKGVPNEQFF
TRBV5-1	NA	TRBJ2-5	many	14	TGCGCCAGCAGCATGGGACTTCTCGAAGAGACCCAGTACTTC	CASSMGLLEETQYF
TRBV6-1	NA	TRBJ2-6	few	14	TGTGCCAGCAGCGTACTCAGGGGGGCCAACGTCCTGACTTTC	CASSVLRGANVLTF
TRBV9	NA	TRBJ2-2	many	15	TGTGCCAGCAGGGGGAGACAGGCGGGGACCGGGGAGCTGTTTTTT	CASRGRQAGTGELFF
TRBV3-1	TRBD2	TRBJ2-5	many	15	TGTGCCAGCAGCCAAGGACTAGCGGGGGAAGAGACCCAGTACTTC	CASSQGLAGEETQYF
TRBV7-2	TRBD1	TRBJ2-3	many	16	TGTGCCAGCAGCCTCCGACAGGGGGCGGGGACAGATACGCAGTATTTT	CASSLRQGAGTDTQYF
TRBV18	NA	TRBJ2-3	many	14	TGTGCCAGCGCAATAAGCGGCCGCTCGGATACGCAGTATTTT	CASAISGRSDTQYF
TRBV6-4	TRBD1	TRBJ2-1	many	14	TGTGCCAGCAGTGAGACCCAGGGGGCGGATGAGCAGTTCTTC	CASSETQGADEQFF
TRBV5-6	TRBD1	TRBJ1-5	many	15	TGTGCCAGCAGCTTGAAAATGACAGGGGGGCAGCCCCAGCATTTT	CASSLKMTGGQPQHF
TRBV7-2	TRBD2	TRBJ2-3	many	14	TGTGCCAGCAGCCCCCATAGCGGGACAGATACGCAGTATTTT	CASSPHSGTDTQYF
TRBV20-1	NA	TRBJ2-6	NA	15	TGCAGTGCTATCGGGACAATCTCTGGGGCCAACGTCCTGACTTTC	CSAIGTISGANVLTF
TRBV20-1	NA	TRBJ2-5	many	10	TGCAGTGCGTGGCAAGAGACCCAGTACTTC	CSAWQETQYF
TRBV14	NA	TRBJ2-1	few	15	TGTGCCAGCAGCCAAGATATGAGCTCCTACAATGAGCAGTTCTTC	CASSQDMSSYNEQFF